A single TCR beta chain is shown here with its context. It lacks a known antigen. The junction departs from germline at one end; a sequencing error may be responsible. The protocol used for the library was PCR. The sample was run on an Illumina HiSeq 4000. High-throughput sequencing was used to profile the TCR beta-chain CDR3 region of every patient. From the authors' description of their analysis: A classifier to discriminate distant-metastatic papillary thyroid cancer patients was built from CDR3 differences across clinicopathological groups. To measure repertoire diversity the researchers used the Shannon index, while the Morisita-Horn index served to gauge how similar the tumor and blood repertoires were. The raw public data were reprocessed by TCRdb itself: fastp quality trimming at Q25, MiXCR clonotype calling, in-frame beta chains only. What appears here as the V and J calls and clone size reflects TCRdb's work, not the paper's. The table for this sample lists about 3,900 clones; more than 30% of them were counted only once. 40% to 50% of the sample is held by the ten biggest clonotypes.

CDR1 and CDR2 (MNHEY, SMNVEV) derive from the germline V gene (reference sequence). The CDR3 runs 16 residues from the cysteine to the phenylalanine. Just the 48-base CDR3 DNA is kept, in frame starting at base 1. The sample belongs to a study of metastatic and nonmetastatic thyroid tumors (dated by TCRdb to 2020 to 2021). For context, the study as a whole: For patients with malignant and with benign thyroid disease, the researchers compared repertoires between peripheral blood samples and tumor or nodule tissue samples. Broader findings and caveats from the paper: In both blood and tumor samples, malignant tumors were reported to have significantly higher TCR beta diversity than benign nodules.

None of the patients had been given any treatment before thyroid surgery. Using T-cell receptor beta sequencing, the study looked back at clinical samples from patients collected from the early 2010s to the late 2010s. This clonotype originated in a female donor with papillary thyroid cancer or a benign thyroid nodule (not recorded which). Some clones in this sample may be carry-over from other donors' samples. The chain couples TRBV27 to TRBJ2-1; 12 of the junction bases match TRBD2. The sequencing input was tumor tissue. The DNA sequence is given as TGTGCCAGCAGTCACCGACTAGCGGGAGCCGTAAATGAACAGTTCTTC. Its amino acids are CASSHRLAGAVNEQFF.